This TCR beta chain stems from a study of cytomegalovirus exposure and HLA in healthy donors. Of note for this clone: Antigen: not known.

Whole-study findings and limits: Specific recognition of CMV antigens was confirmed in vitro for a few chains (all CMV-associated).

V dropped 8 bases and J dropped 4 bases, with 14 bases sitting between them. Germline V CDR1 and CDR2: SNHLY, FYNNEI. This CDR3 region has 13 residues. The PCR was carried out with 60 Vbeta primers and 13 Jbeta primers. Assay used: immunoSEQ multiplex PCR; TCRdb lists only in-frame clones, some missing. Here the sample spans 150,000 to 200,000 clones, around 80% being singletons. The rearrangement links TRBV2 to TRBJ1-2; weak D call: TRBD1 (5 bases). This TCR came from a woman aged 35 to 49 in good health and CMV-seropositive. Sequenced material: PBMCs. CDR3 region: CASLDGAGYGYTF. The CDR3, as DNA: TGTGCCAGCTTGGATGGGGCCGGCTATGGCTACACCTTC.